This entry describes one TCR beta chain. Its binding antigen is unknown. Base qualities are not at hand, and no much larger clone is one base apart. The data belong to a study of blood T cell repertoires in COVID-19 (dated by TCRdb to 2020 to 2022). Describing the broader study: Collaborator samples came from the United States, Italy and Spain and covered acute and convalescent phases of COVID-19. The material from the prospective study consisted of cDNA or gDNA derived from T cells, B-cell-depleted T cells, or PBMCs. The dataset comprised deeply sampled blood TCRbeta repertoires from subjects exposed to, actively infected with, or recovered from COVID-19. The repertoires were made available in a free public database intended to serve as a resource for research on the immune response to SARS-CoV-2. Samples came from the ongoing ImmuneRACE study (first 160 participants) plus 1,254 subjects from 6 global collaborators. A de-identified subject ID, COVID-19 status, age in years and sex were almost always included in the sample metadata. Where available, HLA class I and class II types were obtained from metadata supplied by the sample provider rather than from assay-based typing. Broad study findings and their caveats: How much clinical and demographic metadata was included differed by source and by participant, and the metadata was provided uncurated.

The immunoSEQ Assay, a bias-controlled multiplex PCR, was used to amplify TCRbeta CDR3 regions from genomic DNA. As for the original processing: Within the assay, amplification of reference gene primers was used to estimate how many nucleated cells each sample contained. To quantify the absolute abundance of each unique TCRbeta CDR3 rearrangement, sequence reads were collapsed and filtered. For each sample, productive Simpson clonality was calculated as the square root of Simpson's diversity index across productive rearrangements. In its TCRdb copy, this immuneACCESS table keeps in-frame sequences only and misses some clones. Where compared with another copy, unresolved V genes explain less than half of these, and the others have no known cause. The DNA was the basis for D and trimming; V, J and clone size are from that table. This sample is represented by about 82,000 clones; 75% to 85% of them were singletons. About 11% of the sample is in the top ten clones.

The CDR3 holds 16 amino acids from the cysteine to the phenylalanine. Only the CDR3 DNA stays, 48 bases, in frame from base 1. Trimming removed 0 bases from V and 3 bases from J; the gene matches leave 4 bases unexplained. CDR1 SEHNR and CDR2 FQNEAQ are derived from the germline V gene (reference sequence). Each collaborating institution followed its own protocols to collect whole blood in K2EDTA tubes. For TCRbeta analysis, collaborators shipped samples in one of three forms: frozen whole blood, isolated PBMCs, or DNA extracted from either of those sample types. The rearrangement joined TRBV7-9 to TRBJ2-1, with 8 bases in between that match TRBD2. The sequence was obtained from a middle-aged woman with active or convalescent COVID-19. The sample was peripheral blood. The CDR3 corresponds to CASSLAEREYYNEQFF. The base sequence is TGTGCCAGCAGCTTAGCAGAGCGGGAGTACTACAATGAGCAGTTCTTC. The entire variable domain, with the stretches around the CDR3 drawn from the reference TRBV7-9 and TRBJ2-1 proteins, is DTGVSQNPRHKITKRGQNVTFRCDPISEHNRLYWYRQTLGQGPEFLTYFQNEAQLEKSRLLSDRFSAERPKGSFSTLEIQRTEQGDSAMYLCASSLAEREYYNEQFFGPGTRLTVL.